This T cell receptor beta chain was found in a study of blood T cells in healthy people across ages. Findings and limits, study-wide: The donors' CMV status was not determined, possibly confounding changes in expanded clonotypes.

For every donor, a draw yielded around 9.4 milliliters of peripheral blood. Every sample gave at least 5 micrograms of total RNA when it was extracted. This clonotype was seen only once. Its target is not known. This CDR3 comprises 15 residues. The germline V gene encodes CDR1 SQVTM and CDR2 ANQGSEA. Trimming took 6 bases from V and 3 from J, leaving 18 bases between them. The use of a sample-barcoded 5' primer and a J-beta primer mix characterized a second PCR of roughly 6 to 11 cycles. Each cDNA molecule, via a template-switch adaptor with 12 random nucleotides, was tagged. TCRdb recomputed calls from the 5' RACE reads with MiXCR, one row per CDR3 protein. Of hundreds of thousands of distinct CDR3 sequences listed, approximately 40% were seen once; the top ten hold approximately 31%.

The TCR comes from a man older than 75 in good health. This rearrangement joins TRBV29-1 to TRBJ2-1; tentatively, D is TRBD1 or TRBD2 (5 bases each). The sequenced sample consisted of blood. The CDR3 bases are TGCAGCGTGCTTCAGGGCGGACTTCACTACAATGAGCAGTTCTTC. Translating it yields CSVLQGGLHYNEQFF.